This T cell receptor beta chain was identified during a study of post-analysis software for immune sequencing data. Points from the study as a whole: Comparison of patients with controls showed about 5 TRBV segments more frequent in patients, TRBV5-6, TRBV5-1 and TRBV20-1 among them. Normalized Chao1 diversity was significantly reduced in patients versus controls.

TCR beta cDNA libraries had unique molecular identifiers. MiXCR was run by TCRdb on the PCR reads, yielding one entry per CDR3 protein. This sample carries 450,000 or so distinct CDR3 sequences, 40% to 55% of them seen once, and the ten largest clones take 9% to 13%. Notes on this clonotype: What it recognizes is unknown.

Germline V gives CDR1 DFQATT, CDR2 SNEGSKA (reference sequence). This CDR3 has 15 residues. With 7 bases clipped from V and 9 bases from J, the junction kept 16 bases outside the gene matches. The rearrangement links TRBV20-1 to TRBJ2-1; the match to TRBD1 covers 9 bases. This clonotype originated in a girl aged 10 to 17 with multiple sclerosis. The sequenced material came from blood. This CDR3 reads CSVFLGQGSGGEQFF. The CDR3 nucleotides read TGCAGTGTATTTCTGGGACAGGGCAGTGGGGGTGAGCAGTTCTTC.